One sample yielded the 14 T cell receptor beta chains listed below, sequenced in a study of blood T cell repertoires in COVID-19. The protocol was immunoSEQ multiplex PCR, while the TCRdb copy is restricted to in-frame clones and leaves out a portion. Of approximately 35,000 clones listed, about 90% were seen once; the top ten hold 4.5% to 5%. The material sequenced was peripheral blood. The receptors come from a woman in her sixties or seventies with active COVID-19.

This clone was seen a few times. The chain employs TRBV7-3 and TRBJ2-7, with D possibly being TRBD1 (7 bases). Looked up from germline, CDR1 is SGHTA and CDR2 is FQGTGA. V lost 4 bases and J lost 6, with 16 bases in between. This CDR3 region has 14 residues. CDR3 nucleotide sequence: TGTGCCAGCAGCTCAAACGCAGGGGGGTCCGAGCAGTACTTC. It specifies CASSSNAGGSEQYF.

J is TRBJ2-1 and V is TRBV30, with D perhaps matching TRBD2 (6 bases). V was pared by 1 base and J by 9 bases, with 10 bases between. The CDR3 totals 12 residues. The germline V gene encodes CDR1 GTSNPN and CDR2 SVGIG (reference sequence). For the CDR3, the DNA is TGTGCCTGGAGTGGAGGAGGGGCTGAGCAGTTCTTC. It is translated as CAWSGGGAEQFF.

The table lists this clone with a count of one. The V gene is TRBV10-3, the J gene TRBJ2-3; possible D gene TRBD2, 7 bases. Germline assignment: CDR1 ENHRY and CDR2 SYGVKD. V lost 6 bases to trimming and J lost 6 bases, with 25 bases between them. There are 17 residues in the CDR3. The CDR3 nucleotides are TGTGCCATCAGAGCCTCTCAGGGGACTACCGGTGCTGATACGCAGTATTTT. Translation: CAIRASQGTTGADTQYF.

V usage is TRBV6-4 and J usage is TRBJ1-2; D remains ambiguous. CDR3 length: 15 amino acids. Germline CDR1 MRHNA, CDR2 SNTAGT. Trimming shortened V by 2 bases and J by 4 bases, and 14 bases separated the two germline ends. The CDR3 DNA follows: TGTGCCAGCAGTGACGACTGGCAGTCTCCCTATGGCTACACCTTC. It yields the protein CASSDDWQSPYGYTF.

The rearrangement uses TRBV7-3 and TRBJ1-2, with D perhaps TRBD1 (5 bases). The germline gives CDR1 SGHTA, CDR2 FQGTGA. V was trimmed by 1 base and J by 3 bases, leaving 9 bases between them. This CDR3 has 14 amino acids. The CDR3 coding sequence is TGTGCCAGCAGCTTAAAGGGAGGGGACTATGGCTACACCTTC. It is translated as CASSLKGGDYGYTF.

J is TRBJ2-5 and V is TRBV6-5, with D tentatively TRBD2 (6 bases). The germline V gene encodes CDR1 MNHEY and CDR2 SVGAGI. The CDR3 has 15 amino acids. Trimming removed 6 bases from V and 1 base from J, with 15 bases in between. CDR3 sequence reads: CASSPNPSVQETQYF. The CDR3, as DNA: TGTGCCAGCAGCCCGAATCCTAGCGTCCAAGAGACCCAGTACTTC.

This chain links TRBV11-3 with TRBJ2-7; tentatively, D is TRBD2 (6 bases). Trimming cost V 3 bases and J 4 bases, with 13 bases left between them. The germline CDR1 and CDR2 sequences are SGHNT and YENEEA. This CDR3 contains 14 residues. CDR3 sequence reads: CASSFTSHSYEQYF. CDR3 sequence (DNA): TGTGCCAGCAGCTTTACTAGCCACTCTTACGAGCAGTACTTC. The full variable domain, its missing parts supplied by reference TRBV11-3 and TRBJ2-7, is EAGVVQSPRYKIIEKKQPVAFWCNPISGHNTLYWYLQNLGQGPELLIRYENEEAVDDSQLPKDRFSAERLKGVDSTLKIQPAELGDSAVYLCASSFTSHSYEQYFGPGTRLTVT.

This clone showed up just once. The chain links TRBV11-3 to TRBJ1-2, with TRBD1 as a possible D gene (5 bases). Per germline, CDR1 SGHNT and CDR2 YENEEA. CDR3 size: 14 residues. The germline V and J ends were trimmed by 3 bases and 2 bases, with 10 bases remaining between them. The CDR3 protein is CASSLGRGNYGYTF. The CDR3 DNA is TGTGCCAGCAGCTTGGGACGGGGGAACTATGGCTACACCTTC.

Remarks on this clone: Mismatch with germline at one junction end may stem from a read error. The chain recombines TRBV12-3 or TRBV12-4 with TRBJ2-7; D is uncertain. The CDR3 has 12 amino acids. In DNA form, the CDR3 reads TGTGTCAGCAGTTTACGCGCGTCCGAGCAGTACTTC. Translating gives CVSSLRASEQYF.

The V and J genes are TRBV2 and TRBJ1-1; D is uncertain. Germline values: CDR1 SNHLY, CDR2 FYNNEI. There are 15 residues in the CDR3. V was trimmed by 8 bases and J by 0 bases, leaving 16 bases between them. Here the CDR3 reads CASSFGSRLNTEAFF. Here the CDR3 DNA reads TGTGCCAGCTCATTCGGGTCTAGGTTGAACACTGAAGCTTTCTTT.

This clone was recorded once. V and J are TRBV6-6 and TRBJ2-3; 8 bases agree with TRBD2. Germline CDR1 is MNHNY and CDR2 is SVGAGI (reference sequence). V gave up 6 bases and J gave up 4 bases; unmatched junction bases: 3. The CDR3 runs 13 residues. The CDR3 DNA reads TGTGCCAGCAGATCGACTAGCGCAGATACGCAGTATTTT. The encoded protein is CASRSTSADTQYF.

The chain couples TRBV23-1 to TRBJ1-4; no reliable D call. TRBV23-1 is an ORF; its function is uncertain. CDR3 length equals 14 residues. V was clipped by 0 bases and J by 8 bases, with 10 bases between them. CDR3 in amino acids: CASSQSLWREKLFF. CDR3 sequence (DNA): TGCGCCAGCAGTCAATCCCTCTGGCGGGAAAAACTGTTTTTT.

The chain employs TRBV4-3 and TRBJ2-2; 7 nucleotides align to TRBD1. V dropped 0 bases and J dropped 4; count of bases not matched to a gene: 5. This CDR3 is built from 16 residues. The germline V gene has CDR1 LGHNA and CDR2 YSLEER. The CDR3 spells CASSQETGKFTGELFF. Here the CDR3 DNA reads TGCGCCAGCAGCCAAGAGACAGGGAAGTTCACCGGGGAGCTGTTTTTT.

The rearrangement joins TRBV2 to TRBJ2-3; 7 bases match TRBD1. Trimming at V came to 8 bases and at J to 2 bases, leaving 4 bases not matched to a gene. The CDR3 runs to 13 residues. Germline loops: CDR1 SNHLY, CDR2 FYNNEI. CDR3 nucleotides: TGTGCCAGCGGACAGGACCTCACAGATACGCAGTATTTT. This gives the protein CASGQDLTDTQYF.